A selection of T cell receptor beta chains follows, all from one sample in a study of blood T cell repertoires in COVID-19. Method: immunoSEQ multiplex PCR; TCRdb's copy keeps in-frame clones and lacks some. The sample contains approximately 100,000 clones, around 85% of which appear only once. Sequencing used peripheral blood. These receptors were collected from a woman in her 70s with active or convalescent COVID-19. Each CDR3 is given with its conserved first and last residue. The D gene is left open where the match is weak. Clone size, where shown, is once, few, many, or a class for clones that have expanded.

CDR3: CASSIQGSSYNSPLHF; DNA: TGCGCCAGCAGCATACAGGGGAGCTCCTATAATTCACCCCTCCACTTT; size: -; J: TRBJ1-6; V: TRBV5-1; D: TRBD1
CDR3: CASGFQLKLAGPYEQYF; DNA: TGTGCTAGTGGTTTCCAACTGAAACTAGCGGGGCCCTACGAGCAGTACTTC; size: once; J: TRBJ2-7; V: TRBV12-5; D: TRBD2
CDR3: CASSEEAGTVYGYTF; DNA: TGTGCCAGCAGTGAAGAGGCCGGGACAGTCTATGGCTACACCTTC; size: -; J: TRBJ1-2; V: TRBV2; D: TRBD1
CDR3: CAIRPGQGAGPSGNTIYF; DNA: TGTGCCATCAGACCAGGACAGGGGGCAGGCCCCTCTGGAAACACCATATATTTT; size: few; J: TRBJ1-3; V: TRBV10-3; D: TRBD1
CDR3: CASRIAPATDTQYF; DNA: TGTGCCAGCAGGATTGCGCCTGCCACAGATACGCAGTATTTT; size: -; J: TRBJ2-3; V: TRBV2; D: -
CDR3: CASSPPAGVQPQHF; DNA: TGTGCCAGCAGTCCCCCTGCCGGGGTCCAGCCCCAGCATTTT; size: -; J: TRBJ1-5; V: TRBV28; D: -
CDR3: CAISELMEGLQFF; DNA: TGTGCCATCAGTGAATTGATGGAGGGACTCCAGTTCTTC; size: -; J: TRBJ2-1; V: TRBV10-3; D: -
CDR3: CASSQNKGAGQLIETQYF; DNA: TGTGCCAGCAGCCAGAACAAAGGAGCGGGACAACTCATAGAGACCCAGTACTTC; size: -; J: TRBJ2-5; V: TRBV14; D: -
CDR3: CASSPGQGNQPQHF; DNA: TGTGCCAGCAGTCCAGGACAGGGGAACCAGCCCCAGCATTTT; size: -; J: TRBJ1-5; V: TRBV6-2/TRBV6-3; D: TRBD1
CDR3: CAISGQEYRQETQYF; DNA: TGTGCCATCAGTGGACAGGAGTACCGCCAAGAGACCCAGTACTTC; size: once; J: TRBJ2-5; V: TRBV10-3; D: -